These 3 T cell receptor beta chains originate from one sample sequenced in a study of CD8+ T cells in alopecia areata. Once RNA had been extracted, it was reverse transcribed into cDNA to act as the sequencing template. The repertoire was sequenced with immunoSEQ multiplex PCR; TCRdb's copy has only in-frame clones and lacks some. The sample comprises 75,000 to 100,000 clones, less than 50% of which are singletons, and 1% to 1.5% rests with the top ten. Source material: CD4+ T cells sorted from blood. The receptors were sampled from a human donor with alopecia areata.

This clone has more than one count but fewer than ten. The rearrangement uses TRBV5-1 and TRBJ2-5, with TRBD1 matching 10 bases. The germline gives CDR1 SGHRS, CDR2 YFSETQ. The CDR3 length is 15 residues. Losses at the gene ends were 4 bases for V and 5 bases for J; bases not matched to a gene: 8. CDR3 sequence reads: CASSEDRGRRETQYF. Written as DNA, the CDR3 is TGCGCCAGCAGCGAGGACAGGGGGAGAAGGGAGACCCAGTACTTC.

The V and J genes are TRBV5-1 and TRBJ2-5; D is undetermined. Germline-derived CDR1 and CDR2 are SGHRS and YFSETQ. V was trimmed by 0 bases and J by 2 bases, leaving 8 bases between them. The CDR3 has 14 residues. The CDR3 loop reads CASSLAHEQETQYF. CDR3 sequence (DNA): TGCGCCAGCAGCTTGGCGCACGAGCAAGAGACCCAGTACTTC.

The chain is built from TRBV30 and TRBJ1-3; D is undetermined. Germline V gives CDR1 GTSNPN, CDR2 SVGIG (reference sequence). CDR3 length: 12 residues. V lost 0 bases and J lost 8, with 8 bases in between. The CDR3 region is CAWSVSGDTIYF. The CDR3 DNA sequence: TGTGCCTGGAGTGTAAGTGGGGACACCATATATTTT. Looking up the rest from reference TRBV30 and TRBJ1-3 gives the full variable domain: SQTIHQWPATLVQPVGSPLSLECTVEGTSNPNLYWYRQAAGRGLQLLFYSVGIGQISSEVPQNLSASRPQDRQFILSSKKLLLSDSGFYLCAWSVSGDTIYFGEGSWLTVV.